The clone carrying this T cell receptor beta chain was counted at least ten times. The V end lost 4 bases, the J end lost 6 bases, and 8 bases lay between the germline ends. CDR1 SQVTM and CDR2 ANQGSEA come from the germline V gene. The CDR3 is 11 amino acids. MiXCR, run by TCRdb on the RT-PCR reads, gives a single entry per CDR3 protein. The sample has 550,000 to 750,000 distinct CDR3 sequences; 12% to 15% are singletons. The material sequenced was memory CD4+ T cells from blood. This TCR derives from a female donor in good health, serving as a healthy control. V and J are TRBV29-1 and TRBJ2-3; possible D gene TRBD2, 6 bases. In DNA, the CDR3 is TGCAGCGTTGCCCGGGGGGATACGCAGTATTTT. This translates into CSVARGDTQYF.